This record concerns one TCR beta chain sequence. Only in-frame clones appear in the TCRdb table, and some are missing; sequencing was by immunoSEQ multiplex PCR. The repertoire holds around 100,000 clones, with 75% to 95% as singletons. This specimen comes from a study of blood T cell repertoires in COVID-19. Germline CDR1 is MNHEY and CDR2 is SVGAGI. The V and J ends lost 10 bases and 1 base, in that order; junction bases with no gene match: 6. The CDR3 extends over 13 amino acids. The origin of this receptor is a man in his forties or fifties with acute or convalescent COVID-19. The gene calls are TRBV6-5 and TRBJ1-1; 7 nucleotides align to TRBD1. The specimen sequenced was peripheral blood. Here the CDR3 reads CATRDRQNTEAFF. For the CDR3, the DNA is TGTGCCACAAGGGACAGACAGAACACTGAAGCTTTCTTT.